This T cell receptor (beta chain) is drawn from a study of identical twins. Overall study findings and caveats: Modeled out-of-frame TCR alpha sharing in monozygotic twins fell below observed levels.

Template switching introduced a universal primer site, and the cDNA bore unique molecular identifiers. TCRdb itself ran the 5' RACE reads through MiXCR, one entry per CDR3 protein. The sample comprises 500,000 to 700,000 distinct CDR3 sequences, about 7% of which are singletons, and 1.6% rests with the top ten. Looked up from germline, CDR1 is WSHSY and CDR2 is SAAADI. Trimming cost V 4 bases and J 4 bases, with 5 bases left between them. CDR3 length equals 12 residues. Worth noting for this clonotype: Its specificity is not known.

Only healthy Caucasians were enrolled as donors. These data were also filed under a second study, of yellow fever vaccine responses in identical twins.

Sequencing input: PBMCs. The V call is TRBV10-2, the J call TRBJ1-3; D is uncertain. The sequence was collected from a woman younger than 30 in good health. The chain's CDR3 is CASSAVGNTIYF. The CDR3 DNA reads as TGCGCCAGCAGTGCGGTCGGAAACACCATATATTTT.